One TCR beta chain is described in this entry. Its antigen is unknown. Per-base qualities were not stored, and no clone one base away is much larger. These data belong to a study of OX40 agonist ivuxolimab in advanced cancers. Background for the entire study: The costimulatory receptor OX40 (CD134) was targeted by ivuxolimab, a fully human IgG2 agonistic monoclonal antibody. Intravenous ivuxolimab was administered to patients every 2 weeks at six dose levels: 0.01, 0.1, 0.3, 1.5, 3 and 10 mg/kg. Among the approximately 50 dose-escalation patients, approximately 20 had hepatocellular carcinoma, about 15 melanoma, 9 renal cell carcinoma and 9 head and neck cancer. Partial responses were achieved by three dose-escalation patients, of whom one had hepatocellular carcinoma and two had cutaneous melanoma. In the dose-escalation cohort, around 80% of patients were male, and the mean age was 60 years with a range of about 23 to 79. Prior anti-PD-1, anti-PD-L1 or anti-CTLA-4 therapy was permitted, and checkpoint inhibitors had been received by 30% to 40% of dose-escalation patients. The paper covers the monotherapy dose-escalation part of the phase I ivuxolimab trial, which included N ≈ 50 patients. Peripheral TCRbeta sequencing was intended to test whether TCR sequence diversity was altered and clonal T-cell expansion was caused by ivuxolimab.

Genomic DNA was extracted from sorted cells for sequencing of the TCRbeta CDR3 region. The immunoSEQ Assay was used to sequence the TCRbeta CDR3 regions. TCRdb provides this immuneACCESS table in a form limited to in-frame rearrangements. Some clones are lacking; in checked studies, under half of them reflect an unresolved V gene, and why the rest are absent is not known. Across this sample there are about 85,000 clones, with around four fifths seen only once. The ten largest make up around 7% of the sample. V lost 4 bases and J lost 10 bases, and the count of bases not matched to a germline gene is 10. Via the germline V gene, CDR1 is MGHRA and CDR2 YSYEKL. Spanning cysteine to phenylalanine, the CDR3 consists of 15 amino acids. Only CDR3 DNA is held: 45 bases, read in frame from base 1. Overall results and qualifications from the work: In partial responders in the 0.1-3.0 mg/kg groups, normalized peripheral clonal expansion was found to be among the lowest, especially among CD8+ T cells. At doses from 0.1 to 3.0 mg/kg, clonal expansion was seen in both CD4+ and CD8+ blood T cells between baseline and week 6. Low levels of normalized T-cell clonal expansion were also seen in some nonresponding patients. The antigen specificity of the peripheral T cells that underwent clonal expansion was not determined. After ivuxolimab, expanded clones were on average more numerous among CD8+ T cells than among CD4+ T cells.

The trial excluded patients who had a history of autoimmune disease or were on systemic immunosuppression. In every dose cohort, peripheral blood was drawn for TCR sequencing at baseline, cycle 4 day 1, and cycle 7 day 1. The samples were taken from a phase I, first-in-human, multicenter, open-label dose-escalation trial of ivuxolimab. Adults with locally advanced or metastatic melanoma, renal cell, hepatocellular, or head and neck squamous cell carcinoma were enrolled in the trial. Before TCR sequencing, CD4+ and CD8+ T cells were separately sorted from peripheral blood. The clonotype was recovered from an adult with an advanced solid tumor such as melanoma, head and neck, liver or kidney cancer. Sequenced material: CD4+ or CD8+ T cells sorted from blood, taken in a trial of the OX40 agonist ivuxolimab. The chain is encoded by TRBV4-1 joined to TRBJ1-4; 9 central nucleotides agree with TRBD1. The DNA is TGCGCCAGCAGCCCTCCGAGGACAGGGGTTGGAAAACTGTTTTTT. The resulting protein is CASSPPRTGVGKLFF.